These T cell receptor beta chains were read from a single sample in a study of cytomegalovirus exposure and HLA in healthy donors. This table comes from immunoSEQ multiplex PCR, and its TCRdb copy is limited to in-frame clones, with some not included. The table lists 150,000 to 180,000 clones, 70% to 80% of them singletons, with approximately 8% in the top ten. Sequences were obtained from PBMCs. These receptors were taken from a man aged 25-45 years in good health and CMV-seropositive. Both conserved end residues are part of each CDR3. The order of the fields is V gene, D gene, clone size, J gene, CDR3 DNA, CDR3 protein. A D gene is named only where the DNA matches it firmly. Rows give clone size only sometimes, using once, few, many, or a class for an expanded clone.

TRBV28	TRBD1	-	TRBJ1-2	TGTGCCAGCAGTTTAGACAGGGCGAATGGCTACACCTTC	CASSLDRANGYTF
TRBV7-2	TRBD1	-	TRBJ1-5	TGTGCCAGCAGCTTAGAGGGGACAGGGGGGTATCAGCCCCAGCATTTT	CASSLEGTGGYQPQHF
TRBV6-5	TRBD1	-	TRBJ1-3	TGTGCCAGCAGTTACGGGACAGGGGCTGGAAACACCATATATTTT	CASSYGTGAGNTIYF
TRBV15	TRBD1	-	TRBJ2-1	TGTGCCACCAGCAGAGAGTGGGACAGGAGCTCCTACAATGAGCAGTTCTTC	CATSREWDRSSYNEQFF
TRBV2	-	-	TRBJ1-5	TGTGCCAGCAGTCGGGGGGGAAATCAGCCCCAGCATTTT	CASSRGGNQPQHF
TRBV18	TRBD2	-	TRBJ2-1	TGTGCCAGCTCACCAGTCGGCCGGGAGGGCGATGAGCAGTTCTTC	CASSPVGREGDEQFF
TRBV30	TRBD1	few	TRBJ1-2	TGTGCCTGGGGGACAGTCGGCTACACCTTC	CAWGTVGYTF
TRBV12-5	TRBD1	-	TRBJ1-5	TGTGCTAGTGGTTTGGAAACAGGGGCGTTTAGCAATCAGCCCCAGCATTTT	CASGLETGAFSNQPQHF
TRBV19	-	-	TRBJ2-1	TGTGCCAGTAGTATAGGGACACAGGCTTTTTATGAGCAGTTCTTC	CASSIGTQAFYEQFF
TRBV4-3	-	-	TRBJ2-5	TGCGCCAGCAGCATAGTAGTTAACCAAGAGACCCAGTACTTC	CASSIVVNQETQYF
TRBV7-9	-	-	TRBJ1-4	TGTGCCAGCAGCTTAGAGACAGAGAGAAAACTGTTTTTT	CASSLETERKLFF
TRBV10-3	TRBD1	-	TRBJ1-4	TGTGCCATCAGTGACGGGACAGGGGACGAAAAACTGTTTTTT	CAISDGTGDEKLFF
TRBV29-1	-	few	TRBJ2-7	TGCAGCGTTGTTCTAGCCTACGAGCAGTACTTC	CSVVLAYEQYF
TRBV5-4	TRBD2	-	TRBJ2-3	TGTGCCAGCAGCTTGGGAGGTCGGGGGGAGGGTACGCAGTATTTT	CASSLGGRGEGTQYF
TRBV18	-	-	TRBJ2-2	TGTGCCAGCTCACCGGGGGCTTCGGAAACCGGGGAGCTGTTTTTT	CASSPGASETGELFF
TRBV4-1	-	-	TRBJ1-1	TGCGCCAGCAGCCAAGAGGAGACCGGCGGGACTGAAGCTTTCTTT	CASSQEETGGTEAFF
TRBV14	-	few	TRBJ2-7	TGTGCCAGCAGCCAAGTCGGTTTGCGCGAGCAGTACTTC	CASSQVGLREQYF
TRBV18	TRBD1	once	TRBJ1-3	TGTGCCAGCTCATCATCAGGGGGAAACTCTGGAAACACCATATATTTT	CASSSSGGNSGNTIYF